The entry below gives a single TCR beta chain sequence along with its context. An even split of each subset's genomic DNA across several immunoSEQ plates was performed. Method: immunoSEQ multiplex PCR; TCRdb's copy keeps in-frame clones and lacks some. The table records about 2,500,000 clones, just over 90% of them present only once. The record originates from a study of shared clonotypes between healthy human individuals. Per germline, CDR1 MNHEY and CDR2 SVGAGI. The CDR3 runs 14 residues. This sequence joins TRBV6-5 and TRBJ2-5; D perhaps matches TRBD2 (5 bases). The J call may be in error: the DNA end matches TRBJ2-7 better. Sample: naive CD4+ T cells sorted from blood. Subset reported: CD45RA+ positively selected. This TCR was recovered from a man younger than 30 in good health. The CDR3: CASSYFYGAYEQYF. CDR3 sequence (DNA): TGTGCCAGCAGTTACTTTTACGGGGCCTACGAGCAGTACTTC.